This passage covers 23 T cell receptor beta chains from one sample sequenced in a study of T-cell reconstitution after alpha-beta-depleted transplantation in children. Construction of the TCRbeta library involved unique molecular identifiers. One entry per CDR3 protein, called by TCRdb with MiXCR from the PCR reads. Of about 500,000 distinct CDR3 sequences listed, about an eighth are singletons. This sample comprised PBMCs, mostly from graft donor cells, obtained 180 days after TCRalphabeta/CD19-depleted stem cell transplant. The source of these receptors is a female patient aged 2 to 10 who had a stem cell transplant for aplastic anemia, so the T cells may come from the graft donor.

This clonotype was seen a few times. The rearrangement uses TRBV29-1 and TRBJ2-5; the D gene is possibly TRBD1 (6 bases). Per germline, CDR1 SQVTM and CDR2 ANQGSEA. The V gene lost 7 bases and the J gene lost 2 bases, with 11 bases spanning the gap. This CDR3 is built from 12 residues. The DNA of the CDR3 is TGCAGCGCCTTGGACAGTCAAGAGACCCAGTACTTC. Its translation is CSALDSQETQYF.

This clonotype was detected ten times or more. CDR3 nucleotide sequence: TGCAGCGTTGAGGTGCGGGACAGGGGCCCAGATACGCAGTATTTT. Translation: CSVEVRDRGPDTQYF. V is TRBV29-1 and J is TRBJ2-3; 10 positions match TRBD1. Germline CDR1 reads SQVTM; CDR2 reads ANQGSEA. The J segment lost 4 bases and the V segment lost 3 bases, leaving 7 bases of the junction unmatched. There are 15 residues in the CDR3.

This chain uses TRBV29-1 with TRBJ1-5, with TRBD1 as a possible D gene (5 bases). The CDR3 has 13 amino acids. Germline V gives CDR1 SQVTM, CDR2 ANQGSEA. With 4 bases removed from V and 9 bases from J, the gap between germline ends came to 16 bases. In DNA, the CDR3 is TGCAGCGTTGTGGTATCGGGACCGGGGCCCCAGCATTTT. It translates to CSVVVSGPGPQHF.

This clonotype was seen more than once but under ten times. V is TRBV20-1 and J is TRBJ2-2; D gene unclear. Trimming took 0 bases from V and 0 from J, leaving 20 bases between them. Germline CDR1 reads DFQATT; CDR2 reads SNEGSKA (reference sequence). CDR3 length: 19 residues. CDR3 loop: CSARDSSKTKGANTGELFF. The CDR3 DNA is TGCAGTGCTAGAGATTCATCAAAGACCAAGGGCGCGAACACCGGGGAGCTGTTTTTT.

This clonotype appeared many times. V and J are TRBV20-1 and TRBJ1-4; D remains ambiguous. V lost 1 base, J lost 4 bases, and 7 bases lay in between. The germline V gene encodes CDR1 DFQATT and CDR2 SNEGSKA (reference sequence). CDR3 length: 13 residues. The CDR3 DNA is TGCAGTGCTAGAGTTCGGGGTAATGAAAAACTGTTTTTT. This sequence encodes CSARVRGNEKLFF.

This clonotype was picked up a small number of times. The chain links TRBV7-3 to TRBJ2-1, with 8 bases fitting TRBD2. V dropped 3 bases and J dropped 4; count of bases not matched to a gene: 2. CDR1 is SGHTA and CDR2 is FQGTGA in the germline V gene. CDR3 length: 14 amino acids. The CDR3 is CASSFIAGYNEQFF. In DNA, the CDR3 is TGTGCCAGCAGCTTTATAGCGGGGTACAATGAGCAGTTCTTC. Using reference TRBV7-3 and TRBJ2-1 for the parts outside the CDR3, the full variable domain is GAGVSQTPSNKVTEKGKYVELRCDPISGHTALYWYRQSLGQGPEFLIYFQGTGAADDSGLPNDRFFAVRPEGSVSTLKIQRTERGDSAVYLCASSFIAGYNEQFFGPGTRLTVL.

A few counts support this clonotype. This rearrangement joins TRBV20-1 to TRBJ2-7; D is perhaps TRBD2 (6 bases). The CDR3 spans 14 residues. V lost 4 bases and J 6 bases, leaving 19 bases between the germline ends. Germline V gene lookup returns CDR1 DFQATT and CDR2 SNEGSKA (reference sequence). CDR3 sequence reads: CSATERILGGEQYF. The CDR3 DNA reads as TGCAGTGCTACCGAGCGGATCCTGGGGGGCGAGCAGTACTTC.

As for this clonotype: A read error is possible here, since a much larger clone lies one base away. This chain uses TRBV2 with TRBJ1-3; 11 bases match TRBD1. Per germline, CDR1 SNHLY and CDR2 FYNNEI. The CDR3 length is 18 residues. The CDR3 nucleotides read TGTGCCTGCAGTTTCGGGACAGGGGGACAGTACTCTGGAAACACCATATATTTT. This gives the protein CACSFGTGGQYSGNTIYF.

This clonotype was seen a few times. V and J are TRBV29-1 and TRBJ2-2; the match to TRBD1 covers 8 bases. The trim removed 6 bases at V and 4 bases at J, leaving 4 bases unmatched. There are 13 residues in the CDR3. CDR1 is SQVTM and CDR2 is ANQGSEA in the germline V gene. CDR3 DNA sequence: TGCAGCGTGACAGGGGCTCGCACCGGGGAGCTGTTTTTT. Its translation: CSVTGARTGELFF.

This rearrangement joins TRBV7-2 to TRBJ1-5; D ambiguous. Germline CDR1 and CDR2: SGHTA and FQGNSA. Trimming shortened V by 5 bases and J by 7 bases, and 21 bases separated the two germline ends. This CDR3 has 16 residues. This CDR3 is CASSPGLPLPYQPQHF. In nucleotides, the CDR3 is TGTGCCAGCAGCCCGGGCCTCCCTCTCCCCTACCAGCCCCAGCATTTT.

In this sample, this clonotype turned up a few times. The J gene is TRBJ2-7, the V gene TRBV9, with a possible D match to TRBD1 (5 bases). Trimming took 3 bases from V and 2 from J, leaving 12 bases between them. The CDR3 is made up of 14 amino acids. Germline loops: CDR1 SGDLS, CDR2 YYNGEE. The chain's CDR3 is CASSAHRFPYEQYF. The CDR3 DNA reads TGTGCCAGCAGCGCCCACAGGTTTCCCTACGAGCAGTACTTC.

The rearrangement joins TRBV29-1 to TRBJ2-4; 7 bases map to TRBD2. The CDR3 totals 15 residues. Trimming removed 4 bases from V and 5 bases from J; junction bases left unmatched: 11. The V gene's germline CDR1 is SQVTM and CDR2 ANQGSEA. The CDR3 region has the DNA TGCAGCGTTGTCCCGCTCGAGCGGGGTGAAAACATTCAGTACTTC. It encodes CSVVPLERGENIQYF.

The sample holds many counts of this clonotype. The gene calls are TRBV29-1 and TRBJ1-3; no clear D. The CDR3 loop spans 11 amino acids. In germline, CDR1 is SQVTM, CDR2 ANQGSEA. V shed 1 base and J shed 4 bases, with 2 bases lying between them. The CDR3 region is CSVEAGNTIYF. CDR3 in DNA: TGCAGCGTTGAAGCGGGAAACACCATATATTTT.

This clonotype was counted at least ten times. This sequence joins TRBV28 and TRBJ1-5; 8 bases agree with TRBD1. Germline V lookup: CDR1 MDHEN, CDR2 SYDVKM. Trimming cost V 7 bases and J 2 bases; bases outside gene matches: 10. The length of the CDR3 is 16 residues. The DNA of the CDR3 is TGTGCCAGCACCCTGGGCCGGGACAGGCGCAATCAGCCCCAGCATTTT. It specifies CASTLGRDRRNQPQHF.

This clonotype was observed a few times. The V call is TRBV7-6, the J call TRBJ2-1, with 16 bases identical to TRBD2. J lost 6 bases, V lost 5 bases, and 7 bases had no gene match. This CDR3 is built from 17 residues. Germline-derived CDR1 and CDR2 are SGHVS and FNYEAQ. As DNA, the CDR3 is TGTGCCAGCAGCCCCGGGACTAGCGGGAGGGCCCTCAATGAGCAGTTCTTC. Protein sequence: CASSPGTSGRALNEQFF.

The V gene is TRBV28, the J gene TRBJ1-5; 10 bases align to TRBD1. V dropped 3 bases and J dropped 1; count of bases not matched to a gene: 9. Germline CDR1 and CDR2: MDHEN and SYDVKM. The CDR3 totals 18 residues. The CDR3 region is CASSFDRGQSKSNQPQHF. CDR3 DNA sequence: TGTGCCAGCAGTTTCGACAGGGGGCAATCGAAGAGCAATCAGCCCCAGCATTTT.

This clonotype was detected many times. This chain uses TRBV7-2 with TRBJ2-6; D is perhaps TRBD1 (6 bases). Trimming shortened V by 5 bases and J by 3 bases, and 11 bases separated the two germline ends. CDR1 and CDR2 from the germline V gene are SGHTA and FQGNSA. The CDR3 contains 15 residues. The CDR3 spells CASSTTGSGANVLTF. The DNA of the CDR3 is TGTGCCAGCAGCACAACAGGGAGTGGGGCCAACGTCCTGACTTTC.

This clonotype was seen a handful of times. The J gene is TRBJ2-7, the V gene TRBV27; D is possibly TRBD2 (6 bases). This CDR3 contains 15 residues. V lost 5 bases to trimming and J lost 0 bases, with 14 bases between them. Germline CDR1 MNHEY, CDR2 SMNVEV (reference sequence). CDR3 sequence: CASSRPGLNSYEQYF. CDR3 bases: TGTGCCAGCAGTAGACCGGGACTGAACTCCTACGAGCAGTACTTC.

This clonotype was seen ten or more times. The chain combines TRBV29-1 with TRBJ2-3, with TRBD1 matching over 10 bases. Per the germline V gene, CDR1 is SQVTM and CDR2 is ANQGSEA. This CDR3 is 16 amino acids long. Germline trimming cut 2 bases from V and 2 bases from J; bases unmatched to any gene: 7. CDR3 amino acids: CSVEPRTGGDTDTQYF. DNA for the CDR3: TGCAGCGTTGAACCGAGGACAGGGGGTGACACAGATACGCAGTATTTT.

The chain's CDR3 is CASSSGQGQALGYGYTF. CDR3 DNA sequence: TGTGCCAGCAGTTCCGGACAGGGACAGGCCTTGGGCTATGGCTACACCTTC. The gene calls are TRBV12-3 or TRBV12-4 and TRBJ1-2; 8 nucleotides line up with TRBD1. V trimming: 4 bases; J trimming: 4 bases; junction bases outside the gene matches: 14. This CDR3 spans 17 amino acids.

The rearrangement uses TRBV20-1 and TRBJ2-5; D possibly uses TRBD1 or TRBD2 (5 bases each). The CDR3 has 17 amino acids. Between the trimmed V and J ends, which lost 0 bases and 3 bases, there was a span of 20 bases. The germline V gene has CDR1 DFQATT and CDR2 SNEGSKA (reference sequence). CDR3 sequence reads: CSAREGVVGGQEETQYF. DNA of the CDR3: TGCAGTGCTAGAGAGGGGGTGGTGGGCGGCCAGGAAGAGACCCAGTACTTC.

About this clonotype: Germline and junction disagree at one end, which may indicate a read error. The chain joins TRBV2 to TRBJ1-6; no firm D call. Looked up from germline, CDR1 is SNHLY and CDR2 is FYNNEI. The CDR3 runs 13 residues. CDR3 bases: TGCGCCAGCAGTGTAACTTATAATTCACCCCTCCACTTT. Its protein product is CASSVTYNSPLHF.

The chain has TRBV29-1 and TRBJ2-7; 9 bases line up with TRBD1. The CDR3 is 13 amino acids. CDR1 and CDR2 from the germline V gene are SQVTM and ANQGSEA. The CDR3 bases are TGCAGCGTCGCCTATATCCCCGGACAGGGGAGAAACGTC. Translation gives CSVAYIPGQGRNV.